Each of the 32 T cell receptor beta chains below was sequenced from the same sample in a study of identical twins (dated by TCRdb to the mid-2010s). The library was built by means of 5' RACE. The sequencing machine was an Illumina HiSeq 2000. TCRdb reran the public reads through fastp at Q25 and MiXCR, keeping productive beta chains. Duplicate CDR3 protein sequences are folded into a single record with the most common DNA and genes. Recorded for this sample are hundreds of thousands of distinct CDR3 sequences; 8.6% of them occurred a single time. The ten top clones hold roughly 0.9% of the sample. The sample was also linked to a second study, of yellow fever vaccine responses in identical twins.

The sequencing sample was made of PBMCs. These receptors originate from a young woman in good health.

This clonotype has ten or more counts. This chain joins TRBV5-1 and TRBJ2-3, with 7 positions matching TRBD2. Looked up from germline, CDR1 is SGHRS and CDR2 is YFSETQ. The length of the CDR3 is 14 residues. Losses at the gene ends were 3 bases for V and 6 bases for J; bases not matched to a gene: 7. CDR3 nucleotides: TGCGCCAGCAGCTCCACTAGCGTAGCGGATACGCAGTATTTT. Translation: CASSSTSVADTQYF. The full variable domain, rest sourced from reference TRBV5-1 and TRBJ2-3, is KAGVTQTPRYLIKTRGQQVTLSCSPISGHRSVSWYQQTPGQGLQFLFEYFSETQRNKGNFPGRFSGRQFSNSRSEMNVSTLELGDSALYLCASSSTSVADTQYFGPGTRLTVL.

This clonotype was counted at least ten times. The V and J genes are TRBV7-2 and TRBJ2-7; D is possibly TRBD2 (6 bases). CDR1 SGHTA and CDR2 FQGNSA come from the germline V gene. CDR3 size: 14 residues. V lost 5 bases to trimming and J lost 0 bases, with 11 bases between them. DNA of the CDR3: TGTGCCAGCAGCCAACCGGGACTCTCCTACGAGCAGTACTTC. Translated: CASSQPGLSYEQYF.

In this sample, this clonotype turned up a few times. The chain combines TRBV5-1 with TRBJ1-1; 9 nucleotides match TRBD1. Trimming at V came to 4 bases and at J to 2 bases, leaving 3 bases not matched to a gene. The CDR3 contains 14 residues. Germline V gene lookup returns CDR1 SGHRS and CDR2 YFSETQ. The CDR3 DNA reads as TGCGCCAGCAGCGGGACAGGGTTAAACACTGAAGCTTTCTTT. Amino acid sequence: CASSGTGLNTEAFF. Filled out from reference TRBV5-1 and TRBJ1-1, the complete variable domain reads KAGVTQTPRYLIKTRGQQVTLSCSPISGHRSVSWYQQTPGQGLQFLFEYFSETQRNKGNFPGRFSGRQFSNSRSEMNVSTLELGDSALYLCASSGTGLNTEAFFGQGTRLTVV.

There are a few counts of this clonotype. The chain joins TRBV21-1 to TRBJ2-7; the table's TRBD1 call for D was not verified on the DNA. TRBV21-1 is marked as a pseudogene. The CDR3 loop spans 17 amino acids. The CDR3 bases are TGTGCCAGCAGAGATATACCGGGACAGGGGCCTTCCTACGAGCAGTACTTC. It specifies CASRDIPGQGPSYEQYF.

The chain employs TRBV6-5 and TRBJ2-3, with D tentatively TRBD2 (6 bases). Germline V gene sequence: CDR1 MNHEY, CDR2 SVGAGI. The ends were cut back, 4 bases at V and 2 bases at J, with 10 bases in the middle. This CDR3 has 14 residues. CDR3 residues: CASSFGGVTDTQYF. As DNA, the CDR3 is TGTGCCAGCAGTTTCGGAGGGGTCACAGATACGCAGTATTTT.

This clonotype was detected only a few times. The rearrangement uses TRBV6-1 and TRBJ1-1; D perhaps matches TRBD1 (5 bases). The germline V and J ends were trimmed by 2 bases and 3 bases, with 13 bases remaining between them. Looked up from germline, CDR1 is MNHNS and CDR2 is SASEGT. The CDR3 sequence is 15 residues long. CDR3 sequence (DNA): TGTGCCAGCAGTGAACCGCGGGGGGGTCACACTGAAGCTTTCTTT. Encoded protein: CASSEPRGGHTEAFF.

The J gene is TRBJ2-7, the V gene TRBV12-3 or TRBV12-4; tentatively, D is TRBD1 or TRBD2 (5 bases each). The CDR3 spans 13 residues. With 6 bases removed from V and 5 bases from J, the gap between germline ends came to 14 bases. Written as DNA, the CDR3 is TGTGCCAGCAGACCCGGGACGAACCACGAGCAGTACTTC. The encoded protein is CASRPGTNHEQYF.

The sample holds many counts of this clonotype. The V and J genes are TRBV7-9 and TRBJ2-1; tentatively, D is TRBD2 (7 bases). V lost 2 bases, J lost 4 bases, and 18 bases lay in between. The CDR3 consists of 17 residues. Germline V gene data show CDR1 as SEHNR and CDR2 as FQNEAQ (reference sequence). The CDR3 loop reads CASSLWGKGGVYNEQFF. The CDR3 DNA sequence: TGTGCCAGCAGCTTATGGGGGAAGGGGGGGGTTTACAATGAGCAGTTCTTC.

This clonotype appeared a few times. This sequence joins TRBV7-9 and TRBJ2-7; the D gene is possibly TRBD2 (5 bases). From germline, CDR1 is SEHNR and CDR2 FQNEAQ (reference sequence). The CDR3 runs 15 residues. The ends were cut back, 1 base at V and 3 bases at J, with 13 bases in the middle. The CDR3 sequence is CASSLVGGSFYEQYF. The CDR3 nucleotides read TGTGCCAGCAGCTTAGTGGGTGGGAGTTTCTACGAGCAGTACTTC.

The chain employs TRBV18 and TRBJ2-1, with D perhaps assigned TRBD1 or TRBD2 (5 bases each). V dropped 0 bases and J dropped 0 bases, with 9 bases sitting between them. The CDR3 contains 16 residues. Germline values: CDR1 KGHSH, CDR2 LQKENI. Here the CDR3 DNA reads TGTGCCAGCTCACCACCGGGGGAAGGCTCCTACAATGAGCAGTTCTTC. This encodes CASSPPGEGSYNEQFF.

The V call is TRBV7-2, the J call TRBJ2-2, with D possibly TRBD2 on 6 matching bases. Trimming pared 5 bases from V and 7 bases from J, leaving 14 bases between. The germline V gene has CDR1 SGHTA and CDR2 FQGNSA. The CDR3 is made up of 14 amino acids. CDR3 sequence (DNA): TGTGCCAGCAGCCTTAGGAGGGAAGACGGGGAGCTGTTTTTT. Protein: CASSLRREDGELFF.

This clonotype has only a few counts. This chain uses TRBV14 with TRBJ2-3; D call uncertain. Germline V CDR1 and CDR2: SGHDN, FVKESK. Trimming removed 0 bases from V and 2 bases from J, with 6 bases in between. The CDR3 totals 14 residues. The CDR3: CASSQEQSTDTQYF. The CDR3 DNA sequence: TGTGCCAGCAGCCAAGAACAGTCCACAGATACGCAGTATTTT. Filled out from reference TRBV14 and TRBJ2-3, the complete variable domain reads EAGVTQFPSHSVIEKGQTVTLRCDPISGHDNLYWYRRVMGKEIKFLLHFVKESKQDESGMPNNRFLAERTGGTYSTLKVQPAELEDSGVYFCASSQEQSTDTQYFGPGTRLTVL.

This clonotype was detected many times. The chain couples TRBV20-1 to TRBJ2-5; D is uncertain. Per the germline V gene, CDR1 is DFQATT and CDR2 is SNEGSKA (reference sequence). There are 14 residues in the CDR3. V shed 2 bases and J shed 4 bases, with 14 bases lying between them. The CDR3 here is CSARLPGLGETQYF. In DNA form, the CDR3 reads TGCAGTGCTAGACTTCCCGGATTGGGAGAGACCCAGTACTTC.

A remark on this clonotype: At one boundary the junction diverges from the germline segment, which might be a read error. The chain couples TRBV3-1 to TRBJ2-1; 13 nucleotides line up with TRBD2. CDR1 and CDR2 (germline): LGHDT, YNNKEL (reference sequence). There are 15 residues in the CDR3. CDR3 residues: CATSKALAGGGEQFF. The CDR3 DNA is TGTGCCACCAGCAAAGCACTAGCGGGAGGGGGTGAGCAGTTCTTC.

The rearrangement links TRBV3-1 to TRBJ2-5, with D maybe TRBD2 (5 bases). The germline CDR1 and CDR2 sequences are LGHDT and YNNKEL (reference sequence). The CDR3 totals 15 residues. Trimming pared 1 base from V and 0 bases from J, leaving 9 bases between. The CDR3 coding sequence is TGTGCCAGCAGCCAAGGCTGGCGGGACCAAGAGACCCAGTACTTC. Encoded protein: CASSQGWRDQETQYF.

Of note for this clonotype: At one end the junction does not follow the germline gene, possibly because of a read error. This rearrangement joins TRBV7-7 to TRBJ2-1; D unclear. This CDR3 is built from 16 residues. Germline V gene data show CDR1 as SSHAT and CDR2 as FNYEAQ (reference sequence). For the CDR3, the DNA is TGTGCTAGCAGCTCCCGAACAGCCTTCTCCTACAATGAGCAGTTCTTC. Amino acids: CASSSRTAFSYNEQFF.

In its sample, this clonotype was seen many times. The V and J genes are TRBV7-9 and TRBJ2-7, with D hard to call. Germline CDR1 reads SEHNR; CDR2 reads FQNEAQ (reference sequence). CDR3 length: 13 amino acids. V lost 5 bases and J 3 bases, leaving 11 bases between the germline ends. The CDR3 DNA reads TGTGCCAGCAGCCAAGAGGCCCGCTACGAGCAGTACTTC. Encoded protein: CASSQEARYEQYF. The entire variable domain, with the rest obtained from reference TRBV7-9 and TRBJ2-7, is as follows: DTGVSQNPRHKITKRGQNVTFRCDPISEHNRLYWYRQTLGQGPEFLTYFQNEAQLEKSRLLSDRFSAERPKGSFSTLEIQRTEQGDSAMYLCASSQEARYEQYFGPGTRLTVT.

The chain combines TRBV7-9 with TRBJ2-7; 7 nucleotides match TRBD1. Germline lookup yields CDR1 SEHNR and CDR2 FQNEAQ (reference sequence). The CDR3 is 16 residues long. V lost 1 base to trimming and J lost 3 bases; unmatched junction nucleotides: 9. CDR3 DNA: TGTGCCAGCAGCTTAGGTTACAGGGGCGATTTCTACGAGCAGTACTTC. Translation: CASSLGYRGDFYEQYF.

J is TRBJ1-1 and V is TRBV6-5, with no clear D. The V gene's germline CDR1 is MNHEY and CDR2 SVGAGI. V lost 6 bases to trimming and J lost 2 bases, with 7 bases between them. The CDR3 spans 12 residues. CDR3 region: CASSAKNTEAFF. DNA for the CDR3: TGTGCCAGCAGCGCGAAAAACACTGAAGCTTTCTTT.

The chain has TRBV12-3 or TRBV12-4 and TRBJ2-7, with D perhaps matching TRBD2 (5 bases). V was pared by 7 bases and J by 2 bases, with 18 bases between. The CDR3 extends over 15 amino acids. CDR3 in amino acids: CASTDRWGVPYEQYF. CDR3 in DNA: TGTGCCAGCACCGACCGGTGGGGAGTCCCCTACGAGCAGTACTTC.

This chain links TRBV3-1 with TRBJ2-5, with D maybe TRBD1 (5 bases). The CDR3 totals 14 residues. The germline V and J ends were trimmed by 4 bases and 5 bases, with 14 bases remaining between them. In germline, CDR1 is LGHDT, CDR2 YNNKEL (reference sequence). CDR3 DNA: TGTGCCAGCAGCCCTGTCTGGGGCTTGGAGACCCAGTACTTC. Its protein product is CASSPVWGLETQYF.

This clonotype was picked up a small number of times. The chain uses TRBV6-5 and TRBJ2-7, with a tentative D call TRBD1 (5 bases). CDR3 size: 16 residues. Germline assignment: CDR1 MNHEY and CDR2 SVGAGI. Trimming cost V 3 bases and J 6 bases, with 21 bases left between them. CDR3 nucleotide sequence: TGTGCCAGCAGTTATGATCCCTATTCAGGGATTGGCGAGCAGTACTTC. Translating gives CASSYDPYSGIGEQYF.

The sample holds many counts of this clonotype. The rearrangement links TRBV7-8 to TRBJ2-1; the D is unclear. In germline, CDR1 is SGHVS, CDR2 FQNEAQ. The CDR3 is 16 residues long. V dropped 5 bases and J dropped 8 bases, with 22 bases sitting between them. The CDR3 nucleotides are TGTGCCAGCAGCCCTTTTACTGAACATCCGGCACATGAGCAGTTCTTC. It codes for CASSPFTEHPAHEQFF. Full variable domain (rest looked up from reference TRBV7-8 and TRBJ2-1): GAGVSQSPRYKVAKRGQDVALRCDPISGHVSLFWYQQALGQGPEFLTYFQNEAQLDKSGLPSDRFFAERPEGSVSTLKIQRTQQEDSAVYLCASSPFTEHPAHEQFFGPGTRLTVL.

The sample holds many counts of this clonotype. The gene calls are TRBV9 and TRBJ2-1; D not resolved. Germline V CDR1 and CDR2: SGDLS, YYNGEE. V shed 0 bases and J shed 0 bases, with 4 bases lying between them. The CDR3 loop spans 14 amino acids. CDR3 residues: CASSVGNSYNEQFF. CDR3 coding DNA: TGTGCCAGCAGCGTAGGGAACTCCTACAATGAGCAGTTCTTC.

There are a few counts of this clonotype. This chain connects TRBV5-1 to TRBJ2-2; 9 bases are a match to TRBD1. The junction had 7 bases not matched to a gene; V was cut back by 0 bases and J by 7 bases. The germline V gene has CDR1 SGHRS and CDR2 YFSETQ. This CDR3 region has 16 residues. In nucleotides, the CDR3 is TGCGCCAGCAGCTTGGCCAGAGACAGGGGGATCGGGGAGCTGTTTTTT. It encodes CASSLARDRGIGELFF. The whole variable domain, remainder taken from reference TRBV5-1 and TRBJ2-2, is KAGVTQTPRYLIKTRGQQVTLSCSPISGHRSVSWYQQTPGQGLQFLFEYFSETQRNKGNFPGRFSGRQFSNSRSEMNVSTLELGDSALYLCASSLARDRGIGELFFGEGSRLTVL.

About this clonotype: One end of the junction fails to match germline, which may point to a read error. The CDR3 DNA reads as TGTACCAGCAGCCAACTAGGCGGCAGCTCTGGAAACACCATATATTTT. It codes for CTSSQLGGSSGNTIYF. This chain joins TRBV3-1 and TRBJ1-3; D is ambiguous. Germline V gives CDR1 LGHDT, CDR2 YNNKEL (reference sequence). The CDR3 length is 16 residues. The full variable domain, with the rest looked up from reference TRBV3-1 and TRBJ1-3, is DTAVSQTPKYLVTQMGNDKSIKCEQNLGHDTMYWYKQDSKKFLKIMFSYNNKELIINETVPNRFSPKSPDKAHLNLHINSLELGDSAVYFCTSSQLGGSSGNTIYFGEGSWLTVV.

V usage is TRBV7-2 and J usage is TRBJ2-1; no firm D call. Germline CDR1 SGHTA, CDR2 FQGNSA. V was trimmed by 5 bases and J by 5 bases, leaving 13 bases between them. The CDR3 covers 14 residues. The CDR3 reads CASSARLNNNEQFF. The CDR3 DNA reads TGTGCCAGCAGCGCCCGACTTAATAACAATGAGCAGTTCTTC. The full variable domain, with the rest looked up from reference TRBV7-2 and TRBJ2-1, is GAGVSQSPSNKVTEKGKDVELRCDPISGHTALYWYRQSLGQGLEFLIYFQGNSAPDKSGLPSDRFSAERTGGSVSTLTIQRTQQEDSAVYLCASSARLNNNEQFFGPGTRLTVL.

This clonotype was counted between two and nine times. The CDR3 here is CASSLVSGSEAFF. CDR3 DNA: TGTGCCAGCAGTTTGGTCAGCGGGTCTGAAGCTTTCTTT. The chain carries TRBV27 and TRBJ1-1; D unresolved. The V gene's germline CDR1 is MNHEY and CDR2 SMNVEV (reference sequence). This CDR3 contains 13 residues. V shed 3 bases and J shed 6 bases, with 11 bases lying between them.

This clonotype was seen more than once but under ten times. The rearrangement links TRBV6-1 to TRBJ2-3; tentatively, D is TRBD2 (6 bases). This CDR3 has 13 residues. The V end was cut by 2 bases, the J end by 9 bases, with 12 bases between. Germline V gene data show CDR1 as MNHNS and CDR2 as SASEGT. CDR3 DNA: TGTGCCAGCAGTGAACAGGCCGGAGGGACGCAGTATTTT. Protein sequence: CASSEQAGGTQYF.

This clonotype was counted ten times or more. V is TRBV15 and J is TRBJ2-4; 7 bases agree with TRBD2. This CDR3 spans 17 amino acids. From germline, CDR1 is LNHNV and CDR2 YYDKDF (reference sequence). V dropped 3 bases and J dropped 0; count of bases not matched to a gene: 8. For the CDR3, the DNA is TGTGCCACCAGCAGTGGGGGGGGGGTAGCAGCCAAAAACATTCAGTACTTC. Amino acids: CATSSGGGVAAKNIQYF.

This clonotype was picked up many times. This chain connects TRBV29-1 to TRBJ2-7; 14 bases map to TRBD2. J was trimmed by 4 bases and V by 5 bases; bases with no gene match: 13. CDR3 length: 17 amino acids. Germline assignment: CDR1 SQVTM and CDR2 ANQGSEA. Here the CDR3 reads CSVWFRTSGGTSYEQYF. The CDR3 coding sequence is TGCAGCGTTTGGTTCAGGACTAGCGGGGGGACCTCATACGAGCAGTACTTC.

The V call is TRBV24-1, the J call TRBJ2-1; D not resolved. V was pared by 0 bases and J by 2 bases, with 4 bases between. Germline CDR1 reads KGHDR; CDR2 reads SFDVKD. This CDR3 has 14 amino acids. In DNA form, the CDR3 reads TGTGCCACCAGTGATTTGGGTACCTACAATGAGCAGTTCTTC. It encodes CATSDLGTYNEQFF.